The rows below give T cell receptor beta chains drawn from one sample of a study of blood T cell repertoires in COVID-19. Some clones are missing from TCRdb's copy, which holds only in-frame ones; the method was immunoSEQ multiplex PCR. The profile covers about 46,000 clones, with approximately 86% appearing a single time and 1.3% taken by the ten largest. Sequenced input: peripheral blood. Receptors were obtained from a man in his sixties with acute or convalescent COVID-19. CDR3s include the opening cysteine and the closing phenylalanine or tryptophan. D genes are given only for firm matches. The listing skips clone size in some rows; elsewhere it reads once, few, many or a size class.

j_call: TRBJ1-5
v_call: TRBV6-4
clone_size: -
d_call: TRBD1
cdr3_nt: TGTGCCAGCAGCGAAGTATCCGGGACAGGTCCCGTACATTTT
cdr3_aa: CASSEVSGTGPVHF

j_call: TRBJ2-6
v_call: TRBV5-1
clone_size: -
d_call: TRBD1
cdr3_nt: TGCGCCAGCAGCCCACGGACAGGGGCGGAGGTCCTGACTTTC
cdr3_aa: CASSPRTGAEVLTF

j_call: TRBJ1-2
v_call: TRBV9
clone_size: -
d_call: -
cdr3_nt: TGTGCCAGCAGCCGCCCAGGGGACTATGGCTACACCTTC
cdr3_aa: CASSRPGDYGYTF

j_call: TRBJ1-2
v_call: TRBV5-1
clone_size: -
d_call: TRBD1
cdr3_nt: TGCGCCAGCAGCTTTTCGGACAGGGGCGGGTCCTATGGCTACACCTTC
cdr3_aa: CASSFSDRGGSYGYTF

j_call: TRBJ2-5
v_call: TRBV7-2
clone_size: -
d_call: TRBD2
cdr3_nt: TGTGCCAGCAGCCTAGGGACTAGCGGGAGCGGCCAAGAGACCCAGTACTTC
cdr3_aa: CASSLGTSGSGQETQYF

j_call: TRBJ1-5
v_call: TRBV3-1/TRBV3-2
clone_size: few
d_call: TRBD1
cdr3_nt: TGTGCCAGCAGCCCGGGACAGGGCAGCAATCAGCCCCAGCATTTT
cdr3_aa: CASSPGQGSNQPQHF

j_call: TRBJ2-1
v_call: TRBV14
clone_size: -
d_call: TRBD2
cdr3_nt: TGTGCCAGCAGCCAAGGATCTAGCGGGACTTACAATGAGCAGTTCTTC
cdr3_aa: CASSQGSSGTYNEQFF

j_call: TRBJ2-7
v_call: TRBV6-5
clone_size: -
d_call: TRBD1
cdr3_nt: TGTGCCAGCAGTTACTCAGCGGGACAGGGGGCCTACGAGCAGTACTTC
cdr3_aa: CASSYSAGQGAYEQYF

j_call: TRBJ1-6
v_call: TRBV7-6
clone_size: few
d_call: -
cdr3_nt: TGTGCCAGCAGGAGTTTGGAGGGCTTCAATAATTCACCCCTCCACTTT
cdr3_aa: CASRSLEGFNNSPLHF

j_call: TRBJ2-7
v_call: TRBV7-9
clone_size: -
d_call: -
cdr3_nt: TGTGCCAGCAGCTTAGATCCGGGGGTGCACTACGAGCAGTACTTC
cdr3_aa: CASSLDPGVHYEQYF

j_call: TRBJ1-5
v_call: TRBV4-1
clone_size: -
d_call: -
cdr3_nt: TGCGCCAGCAGCCAGACGATAGCGCATCAGCCCCAGCATTTT
cdr3_aa: CASSQTIAHQPQHF

j_call: TRBJ2-3
v_call: TRBV7-8
clone_size: -
d_call: TRBD2
cdr3_nt: TGTGCCAGCAGCTTAGCGGCTAGCGGGGGGGCCACCTTATATGAAGATACGCAGTATTTT
cdr3_aa: CASSLAASGGATLYEDTQYF

j_call: TRBJ2-5
v_call: TRBV28
clone_size: -
d_call: TRBD1
cdr3_nt: TGTGCCAGCAGTTTGGAGGGACAGGGCCCGTACTTC
cdr3_aa: CASSLEGQGPYF

j_call: TRBJ2-3
v_call: TRBV5-1
clone_size: -
d_call: TRBD2
cdr3_nt: TGCGCCAGCAGCTTGGCGCTAGCGGGGGAGACAGATACGCAGTATTTT
cdr3_aa: CASSLALAGETDTQYF

j_call: TRBJ1-1
v_call: TRBV5-1
clone_size: -
d_call: -
cdr3_nt: TGCGCCAGCAGCTTGACGGGTAAAGGCACTGAAGCTTTCTTT
cdr3_aa: CASSLTGKGTEAFF

j_call: TRBJ1-1
v_call: TRBV11-3
clone_size: -
d_call: -
cdr3_nt: TGTGCCAGCAGCCGAGAGAGTCCTAACACTGAAGCTTTCTTT
cdr3_aa: CASSRESPNTEAFF

j_call: TRBJ1-5
v_call: TRBV10-3
clone_size: -
d_call: TRBD1
cdr3_nt: TGTGCCATCTCTACCGGGACAGGGGGGGAGCCCCAGCATTTT
cdr3_aa: CAISTGTGGEPQHF

j_call: TRBJ2-3
v_call: TRBV19
clone_size: -
d_call: -
cdr3_nt: TGTGCCAGTAGTATGACACCAGGGCGGGGGCCGCAGTATTTT
cdr3_aa: CASSMTPGRGPQYF

j_call: TRBJ1-5
v_call: TRBV4-1
clone_size: -
d_call: TRBD1
cdr3_nt: TGCGCCAGCAGCCTTTCGCCGGGACAGGGGACTCAGCCCCAGCATTTT
cdr3_aa: CASSLSPGQGTQPQHF

j_call: TRBJ2-7
v_call: TRBV18
clone_size: -
d_call: -
cdr3_nt: TGTGCCAGCTCTAGCGGAAGCTCCTACGAGCAGTACTTC
cdr3_aa: CASSSGSSYEQYF

j_call: TRBJ2-1
v_call: TRBV19
clone_size: -
d_call: TRBD2
cdr3_nt: TGTGCCAGTAGTAGCGGGCGGGGGGCCTACAATGAGCAGTTCTTC
cdr3_aa: CASSSGRGAYNEQFF

j_call: TRBJ2-2
v_call: TRBV7-9
clone_size: -
d_call: TRBD1
cdr3_nt: TGTGCCAGCAGCCGCCGGGGACAGGGCGGGGAGCTGTTTTTT
cdr3_aa: CASSRRGQGGELFF

j_call: TRBJ1-1
v_call: TRBV6-5
clone_size: -
d_call: TRBD1
cdr3_nt: TGTGCCAGCTTACAGGGGACTCTCCAACACACTGAAGCTTTCTTT
cdr3_aa: CASLQGTLQHTEAFF

j_call: TRBJ2-2
v_call: TRBV5-6
clone_size: -
d_call: -
cdr3_nt: TGTGCCAGCAGTTCCGCGGGGATTAACACCGGGGAGCTGTTTTTT
cdr3_aa: CASSSAGINTGELFF

j_call: TRBJ2-5
v_call: TRBV7-7
clone_size: -
d_call: -
cdr3_nt: TGTGCTAGCAGCTCAGGGACAAAAAAAGAGACCCAGTACTTC
cdr3_aa: CASSSGTKKETQYF

j_call: TRBJ2-5
v_call: TRBV5-6
clone_size: few
d_call: -
cdr3_nt: TGTGCCAGCAGCTTGCGGTACCAAGAGACCCAGTACTTC
cdr3_aa: CASSLRYQETQYF

j_call: TRBJ2-6
v_call: TRBV27
clone_size: few
d_call: -
cdr3_nt: TGTGCCAGCAGTCCAGGATCTGGGGCCAACGTCCTGACTTTC
cdr3_aa: CASSPGSGANVLTF

j_call: TRBJ1-1
v_call: TRBV12-3/TRBV12-4
clone_size: -
d_call: -
cdr3_nt: TGTGCCAGCAGGGTGGGGGGGAACACTGAAGCTTTCTTT
cdr3_aa: CASRVGGNTEAFF

j_call: TRBJ2-7
v_call: TRBV29-1
clone_size: -
d_call: TRBD2
cdr3_nt: TGCAGCGTGACGGGACTAGCGGGACCTGAGCAGTACTTC
cdr3_aa: CSVTGLAGPEQYF

j_call: TRBJ2-7
v_call: TRBV3-1/TRBV3-2
clone_size: -
d_call: -
cdr3_nt: TGTGCCAGCAGCCAAGATTACGACTCCGAGCAGTACTTC
cdr3_aa: CASSQDYDSEQYF

j_call: TRBJ2-7
v_call: TRBV19
clone_size: -
d_call: TRBD1
cdr3_nt: TGTGCCAGTAGTATAGCGACAGGGCCCGCCTACGAGCAGTACTTC
cdr3_aa: CASSIATGPAYEQYF